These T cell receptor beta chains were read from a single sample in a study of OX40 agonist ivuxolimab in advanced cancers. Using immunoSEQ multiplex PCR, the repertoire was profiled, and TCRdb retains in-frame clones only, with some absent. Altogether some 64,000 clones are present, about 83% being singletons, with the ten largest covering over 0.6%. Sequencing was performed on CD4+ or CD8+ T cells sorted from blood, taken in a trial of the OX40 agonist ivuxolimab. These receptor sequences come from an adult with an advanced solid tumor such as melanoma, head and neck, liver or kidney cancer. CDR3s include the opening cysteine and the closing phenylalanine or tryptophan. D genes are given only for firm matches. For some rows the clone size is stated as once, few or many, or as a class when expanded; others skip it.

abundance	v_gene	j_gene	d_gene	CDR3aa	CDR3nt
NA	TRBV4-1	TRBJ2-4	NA	CASSQEGTAKNIQYF	TGCGCCAGCAGCCAAGAAGGGACAGCCAAAAACATTCAGTACTTC
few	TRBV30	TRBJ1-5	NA	CAWSRGSNQPQHF	TGTGCCTGGAGCAGGGGCTCGAATCAGCCCCAGCATTTT
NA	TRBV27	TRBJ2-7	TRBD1	CASSLLGQGNEQYF	TGTGCCAGCAGTCTACTGGGACAGGGGAACGAGCAGTACTTC
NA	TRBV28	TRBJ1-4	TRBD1	CASSSPGQGNEKLFF	TGTGCCAGCAGTTCACCGGGACAGGGAAATGAAAAACTGTTTTTT
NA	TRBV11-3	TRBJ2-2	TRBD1	CASSTGQGHTGELFF	TGTGCCAGCAGCACGGGACAGGGGCACACCGGGGAGCTGTTTTTT
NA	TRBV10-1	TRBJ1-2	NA	CASSESPPYGYTF	TGCGCCAGCAGTGAGTCGCCCCCCTATGGCTACACCTTC
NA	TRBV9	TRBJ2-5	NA	CASSVAPTGRQETQYF	TGTGCCAGCAGCGTAGCCCCTACAGGCAGACAAGAGACCCAGTACTTC
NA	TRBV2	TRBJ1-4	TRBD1	CASSNAGTGMANEKLFF	TGTGCCAGCAGCAATGCCGGGACAGGAATGGCAAATGAAAAACTGTTTTTT
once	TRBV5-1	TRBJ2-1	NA	CASSGTPSSYNEQFF	TGCGCCAGCAGCGGGACACCCAGCTCCTACAATGAGCAGTTCTTC
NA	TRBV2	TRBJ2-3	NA	CASRAGDTQYF	TGTGCCAGCAGGGCGGGGGATACGCAGTATTTT
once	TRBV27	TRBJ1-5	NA	CASSPQRGNQPQHF	TGTGCCAGCAGTCCCCAACGAGGCAATCAGCCCCAGCATTTT
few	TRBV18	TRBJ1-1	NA	CASSEGRGTEAFF	TGTGCCAGCTCCGAGGGGAGGGGAACTGAAGCTTTCTTT
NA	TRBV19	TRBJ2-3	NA	CASSIGGRSSTDTQYF	TGTGCCAGTAGTATAGGAGGGCGGTCTAGCACAGATACGCAGTATTTT
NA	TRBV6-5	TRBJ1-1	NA	CASSYGAGSNTEAFF	TGTGCCAGCAGTTACGGGGCAGGGTCGAACACTGAAGCTTTCTTT
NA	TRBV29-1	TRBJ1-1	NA	CSVRTALGTEAFF	TGCAGCGTTAGGACAGCTTTAGGGACTGAAGCTTTCTTT
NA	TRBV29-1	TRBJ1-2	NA	CSVEDHRTGANYGYTF	TGCAGCGTTGAAGATCATAGGACGGGAGCTAACTATGGCTACACCTTC
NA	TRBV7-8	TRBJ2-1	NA	CASSLGGGLGDEQFF	TGTGCCAGCAGCTTAGGCGGCGGTCTGGGGGATGAGCAGTTCTTC
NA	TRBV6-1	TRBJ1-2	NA	CASREIRESYGYTF	TGTGCCAGCAGGGAAATCCGGGAAAGCTATGGCTACACCTTC
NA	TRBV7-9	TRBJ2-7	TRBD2	CASSILAGGPVEQYF	TGTGCCAGCAGTATTCTAGCGGGGGGGCCGGTCGAGCAGTACTTC
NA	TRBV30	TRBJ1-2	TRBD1	CAWKKFQDRGNYGYTF	TGTGCCTGGAAGAAATTTCAGGACAGGGGTAACTATGGCTACACCTTC
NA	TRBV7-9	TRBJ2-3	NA	CASSRQDTDTQYF	TGTGCCAGCAGCCGACAGGATACAGATACGCAGTATTTT
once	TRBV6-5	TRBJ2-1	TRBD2	CASSYSVGLVNEQFF	TGTGCCAGCAGTTACTCAGTGGGACTAGTCAATGAGCAGTTCTTC
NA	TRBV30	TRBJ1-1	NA	CAMGRSFAEAFF	TGTGCTATGGGCAGATCCTTTGCTGAAGCTTTCTTT
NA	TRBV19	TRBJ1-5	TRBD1	CASSAGQGLGNQPQHF	TGTGCCAGTAGTGCGGGACAGGGTCTAGGCAATCAGCCCCAGCATTTT
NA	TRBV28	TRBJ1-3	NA	CASSSPRTAGNTIYF	TGTGCCAGCAGTTCTCCCCGGACGGCTGGAAACACCATATATTTT
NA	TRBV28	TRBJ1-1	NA	CASSLGGAQDTEAFF	TGTGCCAGCAGTTTGGGGGGGGCGCAGGACACTGAAGCTTTCTTT
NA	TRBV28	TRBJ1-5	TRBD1	CASSFLRQGGQPQHF	TGTGCCAGCAGTTTCCTGCGACAGGGAGGCCAGCCCCAGCATTTT
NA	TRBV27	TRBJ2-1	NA	CASRLKFSAHNEQFF	TGTGCCAGCAGGTTAAAATTTTCGGCACACAATGAGCAGTTCTTC
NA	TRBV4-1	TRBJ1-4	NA	CASSQDQARGVGEKLFF	TGCGCCAGCAGCCAAGATCAGGCCAGGGGCGTTGGGGAAAAACTGTTTTTT
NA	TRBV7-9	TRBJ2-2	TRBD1	CASSYPTGTTGELFF	TGTGCCAGCAGCTACCCGACAGGGACGACCGGGGAGCTGTTTTTT
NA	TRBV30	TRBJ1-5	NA	CAWSRSLGGPPPQHF	TGTGCCTGGAGTAGGTCGTTAGGGGGGCCCCCGCCCCAGCATTTT
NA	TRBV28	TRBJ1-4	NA	CASSPDSWGEKLFF	TGTGCCAGCAGTCCAGACAGCTGGGGTGAAAAACTGTTTTTT
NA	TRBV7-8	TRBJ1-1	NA	CASSLADQGSGTEAFF	TGTGCCAGCAGCTTAGCGGATCAGGGCTCCGGCACTGAAGCTTTCTTT
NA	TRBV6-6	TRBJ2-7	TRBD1	CASSYPGTVSSYEQYF	TGTGCCAGCAGTTACCCAGGGACAGTCAGCTCCTACGAGCAGTACTTC
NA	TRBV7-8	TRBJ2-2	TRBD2	CASSSGLAETGELFF	TGTGCCAGCAGCTCAGGACTAGCAGAGACCGGGGAGCTGTTTTTT
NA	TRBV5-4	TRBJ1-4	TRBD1	CASSRRGGGNEKLFF	TGTGCCAGCAGCAGGAGAGGGGGCGGAAATGAAAAACTGTTTTTT
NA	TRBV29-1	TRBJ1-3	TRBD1	CSVADRPSGNTIYF	TGCAGCGTTGCGGACAGGCCCTCTGGAAACACCATATATTTT
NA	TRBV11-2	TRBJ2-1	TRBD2	CASSLGTVAGTYNEQFF	TGTGCCAGCAGCTTAGGTACTGTAGCGGGAACCTACAATGAGCAGTTCTTC
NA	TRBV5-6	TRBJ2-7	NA	CASSSWANYEQYF	TGTGCCAGCAGCTCCTGGGCCAACTACGAGCAGTACTTC
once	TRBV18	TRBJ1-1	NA	CASSPKEGAKKDTEAFF	TGTGCCAGCTCACCCAAGGAAGGGGCCAAGAAGGACACTGAAGCTTTCTTT
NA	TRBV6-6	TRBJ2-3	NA	CASSFTLLSSTDTQYF	TGTGCCAGCAGTTTCACTCTCCTCTCTAGCACAGATACGCAGTATTTT
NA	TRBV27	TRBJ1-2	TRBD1	CASSTWTGLGYTF	TGTGCCAGCAGTACATGGACAGGGTTGGGCTACACCTTC
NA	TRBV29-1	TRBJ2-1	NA	CSVGRASEQFF	TGCAGCGTTGGAAGAGCTAGTGAGCAGTTCTTC
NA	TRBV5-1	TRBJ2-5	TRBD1	CASSGGGQGRPQETQYF	TGCGCCAGCAGCGGCGGGGGACAGGGACGACCTCAAGAGACCCAGTACTTC
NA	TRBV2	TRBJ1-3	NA	CASPGTPFHSSGNTIYF	TGTGCCAGCCCCGGGACACCCTTCCACTCCTCTGGAAACACCATATATTTT
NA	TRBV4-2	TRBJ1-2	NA	CASSQVGGLEGYTF	TGTGCCAGCAGCCAAGTCGGGGGCCTAGAGGGCTACACCTTC
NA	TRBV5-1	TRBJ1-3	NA	CASSTNTGSSGNTIYF	TGCGCCAGCAGCACAAACACAGGGAGCTCTGGAAACACCATATATTTT
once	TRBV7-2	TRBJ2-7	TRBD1	CASSSGQGAFYEQYF	TGTGCCAGCAGCTCCGGACAGGGGGCGTTCTACGAGCAGTACTTC
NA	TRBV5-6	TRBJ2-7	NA	CASSPPNTYEQYF	TGTGCCAGCAGCCCCCCAAATACCTACGAGCAGTACTTC
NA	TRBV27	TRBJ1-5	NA	CASSLMGNQPQHF	TGTGCCAGCAGTCTCATGGGCAATCAGCCCCAGCATTTT
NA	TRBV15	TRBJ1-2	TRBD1	CATSRGDSSGYTF	TGTGCCACCAGCAGGGGGGACAGTAGCGGCTACACCTTC
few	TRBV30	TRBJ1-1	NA	CAWSGIRNTEAFF	TGTGCCTGGAGTGGGATCAGAAACACTGAAGCTTTCTTT
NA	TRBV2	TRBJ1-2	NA	CASRGVTQGGYTF	TGTGCCAGCAGGGGGGTCACCCAGGGAGGCTACACCTTC
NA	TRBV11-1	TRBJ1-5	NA	CASSLTADQPQHF	TGTGCCAGCAGCTTGACGGCGGATCAGCCCCAGCATTTT
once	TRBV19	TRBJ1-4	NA	CASSTTSATNEKLFF	TGTGCCAGTAGTACAACATCCGCAACTAATGAAAAACTGTTTTTT
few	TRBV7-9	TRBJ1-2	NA	CASSPSFPYGYTF	TGTGCCAGCAGCCCTTCGTTTCCCTATGGCTACACCTTC
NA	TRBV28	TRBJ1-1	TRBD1	CASSFLGGPDTEAFF	TGTGCCAGCAGTTTCTTAGGGGGCCCGGACACTGAAGCTTTCTTT
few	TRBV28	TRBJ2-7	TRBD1	CASSSTGGDSYEQYF	TGTGCCAGCAGCTCGACAGGGGGCGATTCCTACGAGCAGTACTTC
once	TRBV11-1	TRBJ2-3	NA	CASSLGTRGPDTQYF	TGTGCCAGCAGCTTAGGAACCAGGGGCCCAGATACGCAGTATTTT
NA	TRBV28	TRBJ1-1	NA	CASSFPPPGRNTEAFF	TGTGCCAGCAGTTTCCCCCCACCCGGGAGGAACACTGAAGCTTTCTTT